Each of the 17 T cell receptor beta chains below was sequenced from the same sample in a study of STAT5B mutations in CD4+ large granular lymphocyte leukemia. Measured with immunoSEQ multiplex PCR; TCRdb has only the in-frame clones, and not every one. The sample contains about 34,000 clones, 69% of which appear only once. Sequenced material: CD4+ T cells from blood buffy coats. Source of these receptors: a human donor in good health.

The rearrangement uses TRBV5-8 and TRBJ2-3; TRBD2 is a possible D gene (5 bases). This CDR3 contains 16 residues. Germline assignment: CDR1 SGHTS and CDR2 YDEGEE. V lost 0 bases and J 3 bases, leaving 14 bases between the germline ends. The CDR3 DNA reads TGTGCCAGCAGCTTGGACCGTGGGGAGAGGACAGATACGCAGTATTTT. Amino acid sequence: CASSLDRGERTDTQYF. Based on the CDR3 plus reference TRBV5-8 and TRBJ2-3, the full variable domain is EAGVTQSPTHLIKTRGQQATLRCSPISGHTSVYWYQQALGLGLQFLLWYDEGEERNRGNFPPRFSGRQFPNYSSELNVNALELEDSALYLCASSLDRGERTDTQYFGPGTRLTVL.

This clone came up once. This chain links TRBV9 with TRBJ2-5; TRBD1 matches 7 bases. The J call may not be correct, given that the DNA end is closer to TRBJ2-7. This CDR3 region has 16 residues. CDR1 is SGDLS, CDR2 YYNGEE, per germline. In DNA form, the CDR3 reads TGTGCCAGCAGCGTATCGAGACAGGGAAACGGATACGAGCAGTACTTC. Encoded protein: CASSVSRQGNGYEQYF.

CDR3 region: CASSSAGAQETQYF. The DNA for the CDR3 is TGTGCCAGCAGCTCAGCGGGCGCCCAAGAGACCCAGTACTTC. The chain links TRBV7-2 to TRBJ2-5; D may be TRBD2 (6 bases). In germline, CDR1 is SGHTA, CDR2 FQGNSA. Trimming took 4 bases from V and 1 from J, leaving 10 bases between them. There are 14 residues in the CDR3.

The table lists this clone with a few counts. The genes are TRBV28 and TRBJ1-4; TRBD1 might be the D (5 bases). Germline CDR1 reads MDHEN; CDR2 reads SYDVKM. V was cut by 7 bases and J by 4 bases, with 10 bases left in between. The CDR3 is 13 residues long. In DNA form, the CDR3 reads TGTGCCAGCACAGGGCAACTTAATGAAAAACTGTTTTTT. It yields the protein CASTGQLNEKLFF. Drawing the rest from reference TRBV28 and TRBJ1-4, the complete variable domain is DVKVTQSSRYLVKRTGEKVFLECVQDMDHENMFWYRQDPGLGLRLIYFSYDVKMKEKGDIPEGYSVSREKKERFSLILESASTNQTSMYLCASTGQLNEKLFFGSGTQLSVL.

This clone was found once. V and J are TRBV2 and TRBJ2-7; D is possibly TRBD1 (5 bases). The ends were cut back, 3 bases at V and 8 bases at J, with 8 bases in the middle. Germline CDR1 is SNHLY and CDR2 is FYNNEI. This CDR3 is 11 amino acids long. The CDR3 protein is CASSDSGQQYF. CDR3 coding DNA: TGTGCCAGCAGTGACTCAGGGCAGCAGTACTTC.

The chain carries TRBV4-3 and TRBJ1-1, with 11 bases lining up with TRBD1. Germline V gives CDR1 LGHNA, CDR2 YSLEER. The CDR3 has 19 residues. Germline trimming cut 1 base from V and 3 bases from J; bases unmatched to any gene: 13. The CDR3: CASSQALTGTGGRYTEAFF. The CDR3, as DNA: TGCGCCAGCAGCCAAGCCCTAACCGGGACAGGGGGGAGGTACACTGAAGCTTTCTTT.

This clone was recorded only once. The chain uses TRBV6-6 and TRBJ1-2; D not resolved. From germline, CDR1 is MNHNY and CDR2 SVGAGI (reference sequence). There are 14 residues in the CDR3. V dropped 4 bases and J dropped 2 bases, with 11 bases sitting between them. The CDR3 region is CASSSPGINYGYTF. The CDR3 nucleotides read TGTGCCAGCAGTTCCCCGGGGATAAACTATGGCTACACCTTC.

The rearrangement uses TRBV30 and TRBJ1-1; D gene ambiguous. The CDR3 spans 12 residues. Germline lookup yields CDR1 GTSNPN and CDR2 SVGIG (reference sequence). V was trimmed by 2 bases and J by 8 bases, leaving 12 bases between them. CDR3 bases: TGTGCCTGGAGTTTCAATACCCCCGAAGCTTTCTTT. Its translation: CAWSFNTPEAFF.

The chain has TRBV6-5 and TRBJ2-3; maybe TRBD1 (6 bases). Germline CDR1 MNHEY, CDR2 SVGAGI. This CDR3 comprises 12 residues. The V and J ends lost 8 bases and 8 bases respectively, with 14 bases between them. The CDR3 loop is CASGQTRGTQYF. The CDR3 coding sequence is TGTGCCAGCGGACAGACACGGGGTACGCAGTATTTT.

The chain carries TRBV6-1 and TRBJ1-5; D is undetermined. The CDR3 runs to 12 residues. V lost 0 bases, J lost 9 bases, and 6 bases lay in between. Germline V lookup: CDR1 MNHNS, CDR2 SASEGT. The CDR3 bases are TGTGCCAGCAGTGAAGCATGGGTGCCCCAGCATTTT. As protein: CASSEAWVPQHF.

J is TRBJ1-6 and V is TRBV19, with 7 bases fitting TRBD1. Looked up from germline, CDR1 is LNHDA and CDR2 is SQIVND (reference sequence). This CDR3 spans 14 amino acids. V lost 7 bases and J lost 6; bases outside the gene matches: 6. CDR3 loop: CASTVTGPNSPLHF. CDR3 bases: TGTGCCAGTACCGTGACAGGGCCTAATTCACCCCTCCACTTT.

The CDR3: CASSVGGEVSGNTIYF. CDR3 DNA: TGTGCCAGCAGCGTAGGAGGGGAGGTCTCTGGAAACACCATATATTTT. The chain recombines TRBV9 with TRBJ1-3; tentatively, D is TRBD1 (5 bases). The CDR3 has 16 residues. The V gene's germline CDR1 is SGDLS and CDR2 YYNGEE. V was trimmed by 0 bases and J by 0 bases, leaving 10 bases between them.

The rearrangement uses TRBV7-2 and TRBJ2-3; weak D call: TRBD1 (5 bases). V lost 5 bases and J lost 7, with 7 bases in between. Germline CDR1 SGHTA, CDR2 FQGNSA. This CDR3 spans 11 amino acids. CDR3 sequence: CASSQGHTQYF. The CDR3 bases are TGTGCCAGCAGCCAGGGTCATACGCAGTATTTT.

The rearrangement joins TRBV30 to TRBJ2-5, with TRBD2 matching 9 bases. The germline CDR1 and CDR2 sequences are GTSNPN and SVGIG (reference sequence). V trimming: 0 bases; J trimming: 5 bases; junction bases outside the gene matches: 7. The CDR3 spans 15 residues. CDR3 region: CAWSVGLAGVETQYF. CDR3 bases: TGTGCCTGGAGTGTAGGGTTAGCGGGGGTGGAGACCCAGTACTTC.

This chain uses TRBV5-4 with TRBJ2-7, with 9 nucleotides matching TRBD1. The V segment lost 0 bases and the J segment 3 bases; nucleotides outside the gene matches: 4. Germline V gives CDR1 SGHNT, CDR2 YYREEE (reference sequence). The length of the CDR3 is 15 residues. The CDR3 bases are TGTGCCAGCAGCTTGGGGGGGACAGGGCACTACGAGCAGTACTTC. Translation: CASSLGGTGHYEQYF.

The gene calls are TRBV19 and TRBJ2-5, with D possibly being TRBD1 (6 bases). Germline CDR1 reads LNHDA; CDR2 reads SQIVND (reference sequence). Trimming took 3 bases from V and 0 from J, leaving 14 bases between them. CDR3 size: 16 residues. The CDR3 DNA reads TGTGCCAGTAGTATGGAAACAGGGATGAACCAAGAGACCCAGTACTTC. Its translation is CASSMETGMNQETQYF.

This sequence joins TRBV7-2 and TRBJ1-1; no clear D. This CDR3 has 14 residues. V dropped 0 bases and J dropped 1 base, with 6 bases sitting between them. Germline loops: CDR1 SGHTA, CDR2 FQGNSA. The CDR3 DNA sequence: TGTGCCAGCAGCTTAGCTAGCAGGAACACTGAAGCTTTCTTT. This codes for CASSLASRNTEAFF.